These 5 T cell receptor beta chains originate from one sample sequenced in a study of shared clonotypes between healthy human individuals. The table came from immunoSEQ multiplex PCR; TCRdb's copy has only in-frame clones and leaves some out. The sample lists some 300,000 clones; around 70% were seen once. Sequences were obtained from memory CD4+ T cells sorted from blood. Subset denoted: CD45RA-negative fraction. Every receptor here comes from a man aged 25-45 years in good health.

The V call is TRBV5-1, the J call TRBJ1-1; 8 bases agree with TRBD1. This CDR3 is 15 amino acids long. The ends lost 2 bases at V and 3 bases at J; junction bases unmatched: 6. Germline V gene sequence: CDR1 SGHRS, CDR2 YFSETQ. In DNA, the CDR3 is TGCGCCAGCAGCTTCGACAGGGGATTTGACACTGAAGCTTTCTTT. Translated: CASSFDRGFDTEAFF.

About this clone: The same CDR3 can be traced to other DNA sequences in this sample. The chain is built from TRBV4-1 and TRBJ2-7; TRBD2 agrees at 9 bases. Trimming at V came to 4 bases and at J to 0 bases, leaving 10 bases not matched to a gene. This CDR3 spans 17 amino acids. Germline CDR1 and CDR2: MGHRA and YSYEKL. The CDR3 DNA is TGCGCCAGCAGCCCACTAGGGGAACTAGCGGGCTCCTACGAGCAGTACTTC. Amino acid sequence: CASSPLGELAGSYEQYF.

This clone was recorded once. This chain uses TRBV6-1 with TRBJ2-5; 10 bases match TRBD1. The CDR3 sequence is 13 residues long. Trimming at V came to 3 bases and at J to 5 bases, leaving 0 bases not matched to a gene. CDR1 MNHNS and CDR2 SASEGT come from the germline V gene. The CDR3 here is CASSEDRGETQYF. The CDR3 DNA sequence: TGTGCCAGCAGTGAGGACAGGGGGGAGACCCAGTACTTC.

The CDR3 DNA reads as TGTGCCAGCGCGGGACAGGCCCACTCTGGGGCCAACGTCCTGACTTTC. It specifies CASAGQAHSGANVLTF. The chain employs TRBV2 and TRBJ2-6; 8 nucleotides align to TRBD1. V shed 8 bases, J shed 0 bases, and the junction held 6 bases outside the gene matches. Per germline, CDR1 SNHLY and CDR2 FYNNEI. The CDR3 sequence is 16 residues long.

This sequence joins TRBV7-3 and TRBJ2-3, with TRBD2 matching over 7 bases. CDR3 size: 16 residues. The V gene's germline CDR1 is SGHTA and CDR2 FQGTGA. V shed 4 bases and J 5 bases; nucleotides not matched to a gene: 12. The CDR3 loop reads CASSSGLRGSGDTQYF. The CDR3 nucleotides read TGTGCCAGCAGCTCCGGACTTCGCGGGAGTGGAGATACGCAGTATTTT.